This is a list of T cell receptor beta chains from one sample in a study of T cells in localized non-small cell lung cancer. Libraries were prepared by immunoSEQ multiplex PCR; TCRdb keeps only in-frame clonotypes and omits some of them. The data hold fewer than 3,000 clones, with 28% observed a single time. The material was lung tumor tissue, obtained before any cancer treatment. These receptors all come from a man aged 40 to 70 with stage II squamous cell lung carcinoma. Both conserved end residues are part of each CDR3. D genes are given only for firm matches. Size is stated for part of the rows, as once, few or many counts, or as a class when the clone is expanded.

clone_size: few; d_call: TRBD1; j_call: TRBJ1-6; v_call: TRBV4-1; cdr3_nt: TGCGCCAGCAGCCAAGACGGGAGAGGGGGCGCCGGTTCACCCCTCCACTTT; cdr3_aa: CASSQDGRGGAGSPLHF
clone_size: few; d_call: NA; j_call: TRBJ2-1; v_call: TRBV11-3; cdr3_nt: TGTGCCAGCAGCCGATCGCCCGACTCCAATGAGCAGTTCTTC; cdr3_aa: CASSRSPDSNEQFF
clone_size: few; d_call: TRBD2; j_call: TRBJ2-1; v_call: TRBV27; cdr3_nt: TGTGCCAGCAGTTTAATCGCGGGAGGCTACAATGAGCAGTTCTTC; cdr3_aa: CASSLIAGGYNEQFF
clone_size: NA; d_call: TRBD2; j_call: TRBJ2-2; v_call: TRBV9; cdr3_nt: TGTGCCAGCAGCGTAGGGCTAGCGGGGGGCCTCGGGGAGCTGTTTTTT; cdr3_aa: CASSVGLAGGLGELFF
clone_size: few; d_call: NA; j_call: TRBJ1-5; v_call: TRBV6-8; cdr3_nt: TGTGCCAGCAGTCCAGGGTTACATCAGCCCCAGCATTTT; cdr3_aa: CASSPGLHQPQHF
clone_size: NA; d_call: NA; j_call: TRBJ2-2; v_call: TRBV14; cdr3_nt: TGTGCCAGCAGCCAAGATAGTAGGAACACCGGGGAGCTGTTTTTT; cdr3_aa: CASSQDSRNTGELFF
clone_size: NA; d_call: TRBD2; j_call: TRBJ2-3; v_call: TRBV18; cdr3_nt: TGTGCCAGCTCACGTCTAAGCGGGGGCCCCACCTACACAGATACGCAGTATTTT; cdr3_aa: CASSRLSGGPTYTDTQYF
clone_size: NA; d_call: TRBD1; j_call: TRBJ1-5; v_call: TRBV9; cdr3_nt: TGTGCCAGCAGCAGCCTCGGGACAGGGGGCAATCAGCCCCAGCATTTT; cdr3_aa: CASSSLGTGGNQPQHF
clone_size: NA; d_call: NA; j_call: TRBJ2-1; v_call: TRBV15; cdr3_nt: TGTGCCACCAGCAGAGGGCCCCTACAGTACGATGAGCAGTTCTTC; cdr3_aa: CATSRGPLQYDEQFF
clone_size: large; d_call: NA; j_call: TRBJ2-7; v_call: TRBV11-3; cdr3_nt: TGTGCCAGCAGCTTAGGAGGGGACTCCTACGAGCAGTACTTC; cdr3_aa: CASSLGGDSYEQYF
clone_size: NA; d_call: NA; j_call: TRBJ2-3; v_call: TRBV30; cdr3_nt: TGTGCCTGGAGCCCAGGGGACAGCACAGATACGCAGTATTTT; cdr3_aa: CAWSPGDSTDTQYF
clone_size: medium-sized; d_call: TRBD2; j_call: TRBJ2-1; v_call: TRBV2; cdr3_nt: TGTGCCAGCAGCATCACTAGCGGGGGGCCGAACAATGAGCAGTTCTTC; cdr3_aa: CASSITSGGPNNEQFF
clone_size: few; d_call: NA; j_call: TRBJ2-7; v_call: TRBV6-7; cdr3_nt: TGTGCCAGGATAAGGGGTAATAGGTCCTACGAGCAGTACTTC; cdr3_aa: CARIRGNRSYEQYF
clone_size: NA; d_call: NA; j_call: TRBJ1-3; v_call: TRBV5-1; cdr3_nt: TGCGCCAGCAGCTTGAGCCAGGGGGGAAACACCATATATTTT; cdr3_aa: CASSLSQGGNTIYF
clone_size: few; d_call: NA; j_call: TRBJ1-2; v_call: TRBV11-3; cdr3_nt: TGTGCCAGCAGCCTTGGACAGAAGACTAACTATGGCTACACCTTC; cdr3_aa: CASSLGQKTNYGYTF
clone_size: few; d_call: NA; j_call: TRBJ1-2; v_call: TRBV10-2; cdr3_nt: TGCGCCAGCAGTGATGACGGAAACTATGGCTACACCTTC; cdr3_aa: CASSDDGNYGYTF
clone_size: NA; d_call: TRBD2; j_call: TRBJ2-2; v_call: TRBV14; cdr3_nt: TGTGCCAGCAGCCAATCCCCGGGGGGCACCGGGGAGCTGTTTTTT; cdr3_aa: CASSQSPGGTGELFF
clone_size: NA; d_call: NA; j_call: TRBJ1-1; v_call: TRBV19; cdr3_nt: TGTGCCAGTAGTCCCGGACCCAACACTGAAGCTTTCTTT; cdr3_aa: CASSPGPNTEAFF
clone_size: NA; d_call: NA; j_call: TRBJ2-5; v_call: TRBV30; cdr3_nt: TGTGCCTGGGTCGAATCCGGGGGAGAGACCCAGTACTTC; cdr3_aa: CAWVESGGETQYF
clone_size: few; d_call: NA; j_call: TRBJ1-1; v_call: TRBV6-8; cdr3_nt: TGTGCCATTACGGACAGCACGAACACTGAAGCTTTCTTT; cdr3_aa: CAITDSTNTEAFF
clone_size: NA; d_call: TRBD1; j_call: TRBJ1-4; v_call: TRBV5-1; cdr3_nt: TGCGCCAGCAGCTACATGACAGGGAGTGAAAAACTGTTTTTT; cdr3_aa: CASSYMTGSEKLFF
clone_size: NA; d_call: TRBD1; j_call: TRBJ1-5; v_call: TRBV6-8; cdr3_nt: TGTGCCAGCAGTTACTCTGGGACAGGGGGCGCGTCTAGGGATCAGCCCCAGCATTTT; cdr3_aa: CASSYSGTGGASRDQPQHF
clone_size: few; d_call: TRBD1; j_call: TRBJ2-7; v_call: TRBV28; cdr3_nt: TGTGCCAGCAGTTTATTATGGACAGGGCGGCACGAGCAGTACTTC; cdr3_aa: CASSLLWTGRHEQYF
clone_size: NA; d_call: NA; j_call: TRBJ2-2; v_call: TRBV5-1; cdr3_nt: TGCGCCAGCAGCTCCCGAGGCGGCTACAACACCGGGGAGCTGTTTTTT; cdr3_aa: CASSSRGGYNTGELFF
clone_size: few; d_call: NA; j_call: TRBJ2-5; v_call: TRBV11-3; cdr3_nt: TGTGCCAGCAGCTATGACAGCGCCCAAGAGACCCAGTACTTC; cdr3_aa: CASSYDSAQETQYF
clone_size: NA; d_call: TRBD1; j_call: TRBJ1-1; v_call: TRBV11-3; cdr3_nt: TGTGCCAGCAGCTGGGGGACAGGGCCGAACACTGAAGCTTTCTTT; cdr3_aa: CASSWGTGPNTEAFF
clone_size: few; d_call: NA; j_call: TRBJ1-2; v_call: TRBV11-3; cdr3_nt: TGTGCCAGCAGCTTAGATCAGACCGGTCTCGGCTACACCTTC; cdr3_aa: CASSLDQTGLGYTF
clone_size: NA; d_call: NA; j_call: TRBJ2-7; v_call: TRBV2; cdr3_nt: TGTGCCAGCAGTGACACAGTTCTCTCCTACGAGCAGTACTTC; cdr3_aa: CASSDTVLSYEQYF
clone_size: few; d_call: NA; j_call: TRBJ2-2; v_call: TRBV6-8; cdr3_nt: TGTGCCAGCAGTTCCTCGGGGGACACCGGGGAGCTGTTTTTT; cdr3_aa: CASSSSGDTGELFF
clone_size: few; d_call: NA; j_call: TRBJ1-2; v_call: TRBV30; cdr3_nt: TGTGCCTGGAGTGTGCGAGGGGGGGCCTATGGCTACACCTTC; cdr3_aa: CAWSVRGGAYGYTF
clone_size: NA; d_call: NA; j_call: TRBJ2-5; v_call: TRBV12-5; cdr3_nt: TGTGCTAGTGCCACTGAACCCGGAGGCGAGACCCAGTACTTC; cdr3_aa: CASATEPGGETQYF
clone_size: few; d_call: TRBD2; j_call: TRBJ2-3; v_call: TRBV10-1; cdr3_nt: TGCGCCAGCAGTGATTTTCGGGGGGGAACAGATACGCAGTATTTT; cdr3_aa: CASSDFRGGTDTQYF